The clone carrying this T cell receptor beta chain showed up many times. The CDR3 has 16 residues. Per germline, CDR1 ENHRY and CDR2 SYGVKD. The V end was cut by 0 bases, the J end by 0 bases, with 11 bases between. Patients aged 18 to 65 had newly diagnosed hyperthyroidism lasting under 2 months. PBMCs were sourced from about 10 ml fresh peripheral blood. The sample comes from a study of T cells in Graves' hyperthyroidism and ophthalmopathy. Turning to the study itself: Peripheral blood was acquired at first diagnosis, ahead of any therapy whatsoever.

Authors of the study amplified TCR beta CDR3 regions from RNA transcripts. First-round RT-PCR with HTBI primers amplified the TCR CDR3 region. TCRdb recomputed calls from the multiplex PCR reads with MiXCR, one row per CDR3 protein. The repertoire has 750,000 to 950,000 distinct CDR3 sequences, around 38% of them found once; the top ten carry approximately 10%. The sequence came from a man between 18 and 35 years old with Graves' hyperthyroidism. The chain uses TRBV10-3 and TRBJ1-1, with a weak D call TRBD1 (6 bases). Sequenced: blood. The CDR3 loop is CAISESDSNMNTEAFF. The DNA of the CDR3 is TGTGCCATCAGTGAGTCGGACAGTAACATGAACACTGAAGCTTTCTTT.